This T cell receptor beta chain stems from a study of graft-versus-host responses after intestinal transplantation. Study-wide background: Recipients were all induced with anti-thymocyte globulin, then given tacrolimus and steroids for about three years.

Repertoires were generated with immunoSEQ multiplex PCR, while TCRdb's copy carries only in-frame clones and drops some. This sample carries around 130,000 clones, over 85% of them seen once, and the ten largest clones take roughly 0.17%. The CDR3 contains 16 residues. The germline gives CDR1 SGHRS, CDR2 YFSETQ. Trimming cost V 0 bases and J 7 bases; bases outside gene matches: 10. Whole-study results and caveats: Allografts from individuals with graft-donor T cell macrochimerism displayed high graft-versus-host to host-versus-graft clonal ratios.

With respect to this clone: Its antigen is as yet unknown.

The chain is built from TRBV5-1 and TRBJ2-1; TRBD2 agrees at 7 bases. The source of this sequence is a human donor who received an intestinal transplant. Sequencing was performed on unstimulated CD4+ T cells sorted from spleen or lymph node cells, taken before intestinal transplant. This CDR3 is CASSLGLGEGSNEQFF. CDR3 in DNA: TGCGCCAGCAGCTTGGGTCTGGGGGAGGGTTCAAATGAGCAGTTCTTC.